Described below is a single T cell receptor (beta chain) sequence and its context. Its antigen is as yet unknown. Primers: 60 Vbeta forward and 13 Jbeta reverse. Assay used: immunoSEQ multiplex PCR; TCRdb lists only in-frame clones, some missing. The table lists some 54,000 clones, 80% of them singletons. Each donor was nominally healthy when sampled (though unrecorded immune exposures were likely). This sample was taken from a study of cytomegalovirus exposure and HLA in healthy donors. With 5 bases clipped from V and 13 bases from J, the junction kept 21 bases outside the gene matches. CDR1 and CDR2 from the germline V gene are MDHEN and SYDVKM. The CDR3 runs 17 residues. General observations from the study: Roughly uniform depth of sequencing across donors was assumed in presence/absence analyses. In a later analysis, at a false discovery rate of 0.05, 15,000 to 20,000 TCR beta sequences matched HLA alleles. Prior analysis indicated that the majority of TCR beta V segments exhibited productivity approximately 90% or approximately 30% of the time.

The chain employs TRBV28 and TRBJ2-5; 11 bases align to TRBD2. The sequence came from a male donor in good health and CMV-seronegative. The source material was PBMCs. The CDR3 nucleotides read TGTGCCAGCAGTGACCACCTCGGGACTAGCGGACAATTTGGCGCGTACTTC. It is translated as CASSDHLGTSGQFGAYF.